Listed below are T cell receptor beta chains from one sample, sequenced in a study of T cell responses to AZD1222 COVID-19 vaccine. The protocol was immunoSEQ multiplex PCR, while the TCRdb copy is restricted to in-frame clones and leaves out a portion. This table holds some 150,000 clones, around nine tenths found once. The sequencing used peripheral blood, collected 28 days after the second AZD1222 dose. The receptor source for this set is an adult who received the AZD1222 COVID-19 vaccine. CDR3s include the opening cysteine and the closing phenylalanine or tryptophan. A D gene is named only where the DNA matches it firmly. A clone size is listed for some rows: how often the clone was seen (once, few, many), or a class if it is expanded.

J: TRBJ1-2; length: 16; size: NA; V: TRBV6-5; D: NA; CDR3: CASGSPYLLGDYGYTF; DNA: TGTGCCAGCGGTTCACCCTACCTCCTTGGGGACTATGGCTACACCTTC
J: TRBJ1-6; length: 13; size: few; V: TRBV2; D: NA; CDR3: CASSNQGGSPLHF; DNA: TGTGCCAGCAGTAACCAGGGCGGCTCACCCCTCCACTTT
J: TRBJ1-2; length: 14; size: NA; V: TRBV5-1; D: NA; CDR3: CASSLGAIEQGYTF; DNA: TGCGCCAGCAGCTTGGGTGCAATAGAACAAGGCTACACCTTC
J: TRBJ1-2; length: 15; size: NA; V: TRBV29-1; D: TRBD1; CDR3: CSVNPTGTGDSGYTF; DNA: TGCAGCGTTAACCCTACCGGGACAGGGGATTCCGGCTACACCTTC
J: TRBJ2-3; length: 15; size: NA; V: TRBV12-5; D: NA; CDR3: CASGPPGQHTDTQYF; DNA: TGTGCTAGTGGTCCTCCAGGGCAGCACACAGATACGCAGTATTTT
J: TRBJ2-3; length: 11; size: NA; V: TRBV12-3/TRBV12-4; D: NA; CDR3: CASRVADTQYF; DNA: TGTGCCAGTCGGGTGGCAGATACGCAGTATTTT
J: TRBJ2-2; length: 11; size: NA; V: TRBV29-1; D: NA; CDR3: CSVVDTGELFF; DNA: TGCAGCGTTGTGGATACCGGGGAGCTGTTTTTT
J: TRBJ2-1; length: 14; size: few; V: TRBV4-2; D: NA; CDR3: CASSQEASGGFVFF; DNA: TGTGCCAGCAGCCAAGAAGCGTCCGGTGGGTTTGTGTTCTTC
J: TRBJ1-2; length: 14; size: NA; V: TRBV7-2; D: NA; CDR3: CASSSSPVPFPYTF; DNA: TGTGCCAGCAGCTCCTCACCCGTCCCTTTTCCCTACACCTTC
J: TRBJ2-3; length: 10; size: NA; V: TRBV20-1; D: NA; CDR3: CSAPLQSLYF; DNA: TGCAGTGCCCCACTGCAATCCCTGTATTTT
J: TRBJ1-2; length: 16; size: NA; V: TRBV21-1; D: NA; CDR3: CASSPPEGQALNGYTF; DNA: TGTGCCAGCAGCCCTCCCGAAGGACAGGCGCTGAATGGCTACACCTTC
J: TRBJ1-2; length: 15; size: NA; V: TRBV9; D: TRBD1; CDR3: CASSPTGTENYGYTF; DNA: TGTGCCAGCAGCCCGACCGGGACAGAAAATTATGGCTACACCTTC
J: TRBJ2-7; length: 13; size: NA; V: TRBV6-5; D: TRBD1; CDR3: CASSGQAHYEQYF; DNA: TGTGCCAGCAGCGGACAGGCTCACTACGAGCAGTACTTC
J: TRBJ1-6; length: 15; size: NA; V: TRBV27; D: NA; CDR3: CASSLRQTYNSPLHF; DNA: TGTGCCAGCAGTTTGCGACAGACCTACAATTCACCCCTCCACTTT
J: TRBJ1-6; length: 13; size: NA; V: TRBV6-1; D: NA; CDR3: CASSEVRGSPLHF; DNA: TGTGCCAGCAGTGAAGTTAGGGGTTCACCCCTCCACTTT
J: TRBJ1-2; length: 15; size: NA; V: TRBV18; D: TRBD1; CDR3: CASSPDRVFGYGYTF; DNA: TGTGCCAGCTCACCCGACAGGGTTTTCGGCTATGGCTACACCTTC
J: TRBJ2-5; length: 14; size: NA; V: TRBV5-1; D: NA; CDR3: CASSLQVHQETQYF; DNA: TGCGCCAGCAGCTTACAGGTCCACCAAGAGACCCAGTACTTC
J: TRBJ2-4; length: 11; size: NA; V: TRBV5-6; D: NA; CDR3: CASSSRGIQYF; DNA: TGTGCCAGCAGCTCCCGTGGCATTCAGTACTTC
J: TRBJ1-4; length: 16; size: NA; V: TRBV23-1; D: TRBD1; CDR3: CASSQSVRDRGEKLFF; DNA: TGCGCCAGCAGTCAATCGGTCCGGGACAGGGGCGAAAAACTGTTTTTT
J: TRBJ1-1; length: 14; size: few; V: TRBV28; D: NA; CDR3: CASSLTGVVTEAFF; DNA: TGTGCCAGCAGTTTAACCGGGGTGGTCACTGAAGCTTTCTTT
J: TRBJ1-2; length: 16; size: NA; V: TRBV4-3; D: TRBD1; CDR3: CASSQSDRARNYGYTF; DNA: TGCGCCAGCAGCCAATCCGACAGGGCGAGAAACTATGGCTACACCTTC
J: TRBJ2-1; length: 16; size: NA; V: TRBV7-9; D: NA; CDR3: CASNILGKGEYNEQFF; DNA: TGTGCCAGCAACATTCTCGGGAAAGGAGAATACAATGAGCAGTTCTTC
J: TRBJ2-5; length: 12; size: NA; V: TRBV5-6; D: NA; CDR3: CASSLKGGAQYF; DNA: TGTGCCAGCAGCCTTAAGGGGGGAGCCCAGTACTTC
J: TRBJ1-1; length: 15; size: NA; V: TRBV6-6; D: NA; CDR3: CASSYSTGFNTEAFF; DNA: TGTGCCAGCAGTTACTCGACGGGATTTAACACTGAAGCTTTCTTT
J: TRBJ1-1; length: 14; size: NA; V: TRBV6-5; D: NA; CDR3: CASTNYGGDTEAFF; DNA: TGTGCCAGCACCAATTACGGGGGGGATACTGAAGCTTTCTTT
J: TRBJ1-3; length: 15; size: NA; V: TRBV11-1; D: NA; CDR3: CASSTPGTPGDTIYF; DNA: TGTGCCAGCAGCACACCCGGGACGCCCGGAGACACCATATATTTT
J: TRBJ2-1; length: 16; size: NA; V: TRBV6-5; D: NA; CDR3: CASSYVFTASYNEQFF; DNA: TGTGCCAGCAGTTATGTATTTACGGCCTCCTACAATGAGCAGTTCTTC
J: TRBJ2-1; length: 15; size: NA; V: TRBV9; D: NA; CDR3: CASSSSHFLGDEQFF; DNA: TGTGCCAGCAGCTCTTCCCATTTCCTGGGCGATGAGCAGTTCTTC
J: TRBJ1-4; length: 16; size: NA; V: TRBV18; D: NA; CDR3: CASSPIAGSTNEKLFF; DNA: TGTGCCAGCTCACCAATAGCGGGTTCAACTAATGAAAAACTGTTTTTT